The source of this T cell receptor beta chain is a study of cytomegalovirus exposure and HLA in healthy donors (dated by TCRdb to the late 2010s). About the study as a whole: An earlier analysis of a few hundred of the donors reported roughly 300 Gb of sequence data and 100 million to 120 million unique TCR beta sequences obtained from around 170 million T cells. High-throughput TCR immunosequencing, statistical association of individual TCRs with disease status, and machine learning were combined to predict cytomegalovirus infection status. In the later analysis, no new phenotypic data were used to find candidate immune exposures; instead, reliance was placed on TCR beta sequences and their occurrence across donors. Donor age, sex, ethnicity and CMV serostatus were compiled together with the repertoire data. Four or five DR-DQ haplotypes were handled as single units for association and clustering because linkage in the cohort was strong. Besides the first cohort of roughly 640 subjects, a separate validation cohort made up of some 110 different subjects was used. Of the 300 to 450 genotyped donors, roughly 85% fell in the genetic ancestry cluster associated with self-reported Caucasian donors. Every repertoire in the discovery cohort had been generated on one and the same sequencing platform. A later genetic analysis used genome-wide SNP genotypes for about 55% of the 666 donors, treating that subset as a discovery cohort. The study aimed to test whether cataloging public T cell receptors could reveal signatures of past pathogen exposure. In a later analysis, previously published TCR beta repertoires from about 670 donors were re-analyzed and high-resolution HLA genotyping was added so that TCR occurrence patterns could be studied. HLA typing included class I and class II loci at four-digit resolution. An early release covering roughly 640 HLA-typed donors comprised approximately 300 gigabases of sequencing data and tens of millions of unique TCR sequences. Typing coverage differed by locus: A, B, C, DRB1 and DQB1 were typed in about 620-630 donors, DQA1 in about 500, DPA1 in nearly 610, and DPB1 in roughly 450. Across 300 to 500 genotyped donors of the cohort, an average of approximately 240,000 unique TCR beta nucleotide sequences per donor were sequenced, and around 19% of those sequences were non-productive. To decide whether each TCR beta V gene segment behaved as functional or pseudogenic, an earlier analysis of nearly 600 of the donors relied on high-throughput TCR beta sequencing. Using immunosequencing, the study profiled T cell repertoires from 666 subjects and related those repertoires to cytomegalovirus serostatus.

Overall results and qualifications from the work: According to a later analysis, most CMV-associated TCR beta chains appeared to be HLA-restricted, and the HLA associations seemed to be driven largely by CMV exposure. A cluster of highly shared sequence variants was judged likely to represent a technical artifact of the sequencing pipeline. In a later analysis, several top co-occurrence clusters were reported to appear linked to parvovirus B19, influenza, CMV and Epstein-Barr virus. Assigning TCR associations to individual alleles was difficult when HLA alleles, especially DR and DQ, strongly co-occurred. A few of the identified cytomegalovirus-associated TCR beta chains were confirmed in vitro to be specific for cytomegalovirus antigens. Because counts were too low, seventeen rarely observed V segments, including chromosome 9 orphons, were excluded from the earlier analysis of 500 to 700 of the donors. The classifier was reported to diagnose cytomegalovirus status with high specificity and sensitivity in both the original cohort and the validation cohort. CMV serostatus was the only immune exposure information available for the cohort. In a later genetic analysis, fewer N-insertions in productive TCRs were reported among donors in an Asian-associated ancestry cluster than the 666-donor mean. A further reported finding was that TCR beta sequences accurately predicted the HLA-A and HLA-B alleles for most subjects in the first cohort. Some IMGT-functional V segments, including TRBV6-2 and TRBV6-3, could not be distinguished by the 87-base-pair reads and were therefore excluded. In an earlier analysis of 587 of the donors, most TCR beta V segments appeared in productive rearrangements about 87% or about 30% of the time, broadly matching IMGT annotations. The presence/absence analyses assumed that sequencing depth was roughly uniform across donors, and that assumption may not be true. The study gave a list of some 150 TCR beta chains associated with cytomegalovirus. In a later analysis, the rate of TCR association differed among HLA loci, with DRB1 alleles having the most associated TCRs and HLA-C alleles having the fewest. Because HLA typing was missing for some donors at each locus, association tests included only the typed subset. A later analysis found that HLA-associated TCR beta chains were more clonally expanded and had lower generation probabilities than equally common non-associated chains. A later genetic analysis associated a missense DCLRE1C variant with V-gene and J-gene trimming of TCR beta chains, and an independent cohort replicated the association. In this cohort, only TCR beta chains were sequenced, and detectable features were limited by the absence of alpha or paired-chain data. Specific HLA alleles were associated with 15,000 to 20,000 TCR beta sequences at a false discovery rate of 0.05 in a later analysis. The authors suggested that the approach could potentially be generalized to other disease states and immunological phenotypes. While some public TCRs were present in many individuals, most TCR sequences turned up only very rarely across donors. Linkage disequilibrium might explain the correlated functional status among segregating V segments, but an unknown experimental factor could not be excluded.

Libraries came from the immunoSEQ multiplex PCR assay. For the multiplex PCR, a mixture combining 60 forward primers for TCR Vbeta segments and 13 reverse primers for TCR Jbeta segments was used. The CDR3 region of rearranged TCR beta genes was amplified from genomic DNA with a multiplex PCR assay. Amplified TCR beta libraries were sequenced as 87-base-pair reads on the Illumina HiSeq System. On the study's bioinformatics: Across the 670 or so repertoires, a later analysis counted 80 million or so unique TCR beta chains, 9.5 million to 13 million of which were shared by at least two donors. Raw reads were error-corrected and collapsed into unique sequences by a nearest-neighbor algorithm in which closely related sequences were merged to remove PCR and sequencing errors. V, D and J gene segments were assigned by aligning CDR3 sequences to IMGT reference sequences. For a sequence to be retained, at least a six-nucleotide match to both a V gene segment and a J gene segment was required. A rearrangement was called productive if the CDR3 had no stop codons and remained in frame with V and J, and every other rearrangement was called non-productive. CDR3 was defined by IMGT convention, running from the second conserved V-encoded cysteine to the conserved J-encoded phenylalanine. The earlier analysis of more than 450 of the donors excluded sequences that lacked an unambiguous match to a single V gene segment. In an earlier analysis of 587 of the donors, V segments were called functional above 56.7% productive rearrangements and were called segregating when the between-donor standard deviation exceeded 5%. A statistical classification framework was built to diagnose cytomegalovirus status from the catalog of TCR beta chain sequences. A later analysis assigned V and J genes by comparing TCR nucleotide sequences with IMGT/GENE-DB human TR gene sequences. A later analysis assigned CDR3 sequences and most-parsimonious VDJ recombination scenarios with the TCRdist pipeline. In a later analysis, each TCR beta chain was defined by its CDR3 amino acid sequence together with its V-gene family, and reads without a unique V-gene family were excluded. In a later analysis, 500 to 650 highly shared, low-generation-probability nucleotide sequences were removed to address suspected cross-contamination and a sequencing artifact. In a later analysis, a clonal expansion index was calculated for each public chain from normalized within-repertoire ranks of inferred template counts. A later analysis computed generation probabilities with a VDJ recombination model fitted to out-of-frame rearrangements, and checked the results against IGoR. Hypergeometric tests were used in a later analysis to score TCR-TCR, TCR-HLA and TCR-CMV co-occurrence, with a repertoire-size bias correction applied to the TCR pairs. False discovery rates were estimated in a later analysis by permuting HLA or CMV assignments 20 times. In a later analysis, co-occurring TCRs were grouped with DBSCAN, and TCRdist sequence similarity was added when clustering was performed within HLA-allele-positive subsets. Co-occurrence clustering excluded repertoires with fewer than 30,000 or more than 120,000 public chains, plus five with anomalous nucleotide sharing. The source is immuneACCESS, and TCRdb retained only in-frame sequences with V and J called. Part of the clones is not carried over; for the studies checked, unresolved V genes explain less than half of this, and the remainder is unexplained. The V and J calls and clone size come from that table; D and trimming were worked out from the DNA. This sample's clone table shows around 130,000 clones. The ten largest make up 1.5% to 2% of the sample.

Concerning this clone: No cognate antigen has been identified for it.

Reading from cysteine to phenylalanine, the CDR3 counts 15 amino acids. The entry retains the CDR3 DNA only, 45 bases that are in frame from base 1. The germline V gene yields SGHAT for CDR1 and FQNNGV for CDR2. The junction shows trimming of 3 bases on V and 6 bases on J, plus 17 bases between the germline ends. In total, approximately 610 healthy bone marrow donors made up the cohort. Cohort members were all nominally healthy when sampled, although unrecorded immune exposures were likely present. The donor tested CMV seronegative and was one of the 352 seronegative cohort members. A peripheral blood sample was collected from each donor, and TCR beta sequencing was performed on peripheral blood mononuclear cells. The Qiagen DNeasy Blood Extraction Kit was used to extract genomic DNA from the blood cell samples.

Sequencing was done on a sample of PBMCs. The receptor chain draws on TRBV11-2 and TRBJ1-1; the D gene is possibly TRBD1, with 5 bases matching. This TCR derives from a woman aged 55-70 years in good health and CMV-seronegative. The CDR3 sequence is CASSFPLDSLSEAFF. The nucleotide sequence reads TGTGCCAGCAGCTTCCCCCTAGACAGCCTATCTGAAGCTTTCTTT. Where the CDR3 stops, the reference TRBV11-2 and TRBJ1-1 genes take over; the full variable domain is EAGVAQSPRYKIIEKRQSVAFWCNPISGHATLYWYQQILGQGPKLLIQFQNNGVVDDSQLPKDRFSAERLKGVDSTLKIQPAKLEDSAVYLCASSFPLDSLSEAFFGQGTRLTVV.